These 16 T cell receptor beta chains share one sample of origin, sequenced in a study of CD8+ T cells in alopecia areata. It was cDNA, reverse transcribed from extracted RNA, that served as the sequencing template. The data were produced by immunoSEQ multiplex PCR, yet TCRdb's version contains in-frame clones alone and is incomplete. Of 100,000 to 130,000 clones in the sample, 50% to 70% were seen once. The sample was NKG2D-low CD8+ T cells sorted from blood. These receptors originate from a human donor with alopecia areata.

This clone was counted a few times. The chain couples TRBV6-1 to TRBJ1-5; D call uncertain. The CDR3 length is 18 residues. Trimming shortened V by 0 bases and J by 2 bases, and 17 bases separated the two germline ends. Germline values: CDR1 MNHNS, CDR2 SASEGT. Here the CDR3 reads CASSEALRERVGNQPQHF. CDR3 coding DNA: TGTGCCAGCAGTGAAGCGCTTCGGGAGAGGGTGGGCAATCAGCCCCAGCATTTT.

The J gene is TRBJ1-1, the V gene TRBV27, with TRBD1 identical over 7 bases. Unmatched junction bases numbered 7, after V lost 4 bases and J lost 2 bases. Germline lookup yields CDR1 MNHEY and CDR2 SMNVEV (reference sequence). This CDR3 is 15 amino acids long. CDR3 loop: CASSSIRDRNTEAFF. CDR3 bases: TGTGCCAGCAGTTCAATCCGGGACAGAAACACTGAAGCTTTCTTT.

V and J are TRBV7-9 and TRBJ2-1; a weak D match, TRBD2 (6 bases). Germline V gene data show CDR1 as SEHNR and CDR2 as FQNEAQ (reference sequence). This CDR3 is 15 amino acids long. The germline V and J ends were trimmed by 5 bases and 12 bases, with 23 bases remaining between them. The CDR3 sequence is CASSARDGGLRAQFF. The CDR3 DNA reads TGTGCCAGCAGCGCCCGGGACGGAGGGCTACGGGCGCAGTTCTTC. Filled out from reference TRBV7-9 and TRBJ2-1, the complete variable domain reads DTGVSQNPRHKITKRGQNVTFRCDPISEHNRLYWYRQTLGQGPEFLTYFQNEAQLEKSRLLSDRFSAERPKGSFSTLEIQRTEQGDSAMYLCASSARDGGLRAQFFGPGTRLTVL.

In its sample, this clone was seen a few times. The junction departs from germline at one end; a sequencing error may be responsible. The chain uses TRBV28 and TRBJ2-7; the D call may be TRBD1 or TRBD2 (5 bases each). Germline values: CDR1 MDHEN, CDR2 SYDVKM. The CDR3 is 11 amino acids. The chain's CDR3 is CASSFLGTEDF. The CDR3 nucleotides are TGTGCCAGCAGTTTTTTGGGGACGGAAGACTTC.

The CDR3 protein is CASTTGPTVNTEAFF. CDR3 in DNA: TGTGCCAGTACCACAGGGCCTACAGTGAACACTGAAGCTTTCTTT. The chain uses TRBV19 and TRBJ1-1, with a weak D call TRBD1 (6 bases). Trimming shortened V by 7 bases and J by 0 bases, and 15 bases separated the two germline ends. Per germline, CDR1 LNHDA and CDR2 SQIVND (reference sequence). The CDR3 covers 15 residues.

This clone was seen only once. The V and J genes are TRBV27 and TRBJ2-4; tentative D call: TRBD1 (5 bases). Germline-derived CDR1 and CDR2 are MNHEY and SMNVEV (reference sequence). V lost 2 bases and J lost 6, with 5 bases in between. CDR3 length equals 12 residues. DNA of the CDR3: TGTGCCAGCAGTTTAAGGGGAAACATTCAGTACTTC. It translates to CASSLRGNIQYF.

This clone was counted a few times. The chain recombines TRBV19 with TRBJ2-3; D possibly corresponds to TRBD2 (6 bases). The CDR3 sequence is 16 residues long. Trimming removed 4 bases from V and 4 bases from J, with 18 bases in between. CDR1 is LNHDA, CDR2 SQIVND, per germline (reference sequence). CDR3 DNA sequence: TGTGCCAGTAGTACAGGTCTCCGGGAGCTTGCAGATACGCAGTATTTT. Its translation is CASSTGLRELADTQYF.

This chain connects TRBV5-1 to TRBJ2-1; D gene unclear. The germline gives CDR1 SGHRS, CDR2 YFSETQ. V was trimmed by 0 bases and J by 3 bases, leaving 16 bases between them. The CDR3 has 17 residues. The CDR3 is CASSLAELEYGYNEQFF. For the CDR3, the DNA is TGCGCCAGCAGCTTGGCCGAGTTGGAGTACGGCTACAATGAGCAGTTCTTC.

V gene TRBV25-1 combines with J gene TRBJ2-1; no clear D gene. The germline V and J ends were trimmed by 2 bases and 9 bases, with 5 bases remaining between them. Germline-derived CDR1 and CDR2 are MGHDK and SYGVNS. This CDR3 contains 11 residues. CDR3 loop: CASSEGPEQFF. CDR3 nucleotides: TGTGCCAGCAGTGAAGGCCCTGAGCAGTTCTTC.

The gene calls are TRBV7-9 and TRBJ2-3; maybe TRBD2 (6 bases). Germline V gene data show CDR1 as SEHNR and CDR2 as FQNEAQ (reference sequence). The CDR3 is 16 residues long. With 5 bases removed from V and 2 bases from J, the gap between germline ends came to 17 bases. The CDR3 DNA reads TGTGCCAGCAGCCCGGGGGTAGCGGAGAACACAGATACGCAGTATTTT. Translating it yields CASSPGVAENTDTQYF. Complete variable domain (other parts from reference TRBV7-9 and TRBJ2-3): DTGVSQNPRHKITKRGQNVTFRCDPISEHNRLYWYRQTLGQGPEFLTYFQNEAQLEKSRLLSDRFSAERPKGSFSTLEIQRTEQGDSAMYLCASSPGVAENTDTQYFGPGTRLTVL.

This clone is a singleton in its sample. V and J are TRBV27 and TRBJ2-7; D uncertain. Germline V lookup: CDR1 MNHEY, CDR2 SMNVEV (reference sequence). The V and J ends lost 3 bases and 3 bases respectively, with 9 bases between them. This CDR3 spans 13 amino acids. The CDR3: CASSFDSLYEQYF. As DNA, the CDR3 is TGTGCCAGCAGTTTCGACTCGCTCTACGAGCAGTACTTC.

This clone was seen a handful of times. The J gene is TRBJ2-1, the V gene TRBV2; 10 bases are shared with TRBD2. The CDR3 consists of 14 residues. CDR1 and CDR2 from the germline V gene are SNHLY and FYNNEI. Trimming cost V 9 bases and J 6 bases; bases outside gene matches: 8. The CDR3 DNA reads as TGTGCCAGGCGGAAGCGGGAGGGCCCCAATGAGCAGTTCTTC. Amino acids: CARRKREGPNEQFF.

Only a few counts were recorded for this clone. The chain combines TRBV14 with TRBJ2-1; TRBD2 matches 9 bases. The CDR3 contains 17 residues. V shed 4 bases and J 5 bases; nucleotides not matched to a gene: 12. Germline assignment: CDR1 SGHDN and CDR2 FVKESK. CDR3 sequence reads: CASSPYKGTSSHNEQFF. In DNA, the CDR3 is TGTGCCAGCAGCCCATATAAGGGGACTAGCAGTCACAATGAGCAGTTCTTC. Filled out from reference TRBV14 and TRBJ2-1, the complete variable domain reads EAGVTQFPSHSVIEKGQTVTLRCDPISGHDNLYWYRRVMGKEIKFLLHFVKESKQDESGMPNNRFLAERTGGTYSTLKVQPAELEDSGVYFCASSPYKGTSSHNEQFFGPGTRLTVL.

The chain employs TRBV7-9 and TRBJ2-7, with unresolved D. This CDR3 is built from 13 residues. CDR1 SEHNR and CDR2 FQNEAQ come from the germline V gene (reference sequence). Trimming removed 6 bases at V and 1 base at J, with 10 bases between. Written as DNA, the CDR3 is TGTGCCAGCAGATCAGGTGAATCCTACGAGCAGTACTTC. Translated, it gives CASRSGESYEQYF. Using reference TRBV7-9 and TRBJ2-7 for the parts outside the CDR3, the full variable domain is DTGVSQNPRHKITKRGQNVTFRCDPISEHNRLYWYRQTLGQGPEFLTYFQNEAQLEKSRLLSDRFSAERPKGSFSTLEIQRTEQGDSAMYLCASRSGESYEQYFGPGTRLTVT.

This chain connects TRBV13 to TRBJ2-4; D is ambiguous. This CDR3 has 13 residues. Germline CDR1 reads PRHDT; CDR2 reads FYEKMQ (reference sequence). Trimming pared 5 bases from V and 0 bases from J, leaving 5 bases between. Here the CDR3 DNA reads TGTGCCAGCAGCCCGCTAGCCAAAAACATTCAGTACTTC. The encoded protein is CASSPLAKNIQYF. Complete variable domain (other parts from reference TRBV13 and TRBJ2-4): AAGVIQSPRHLIKEKRETATLKCYPIPRHDTVYWYQQGPGQDPQFLISFYEKMQSDKGSIPDRFSAQQFSDYHSELNMSSLELGDSALYFCASSPLAKNIQYFGAGTRLSVL.

This clone showed up just a few times. The genes are TRBV5-1 and TRBJ2-5, with 8 bases identical to TRBD1. This CDR3 has 14 amino acids. Trimming at V came to 4 bases and at J to 9 bases, leaving 11 bases not matched to a gene. In germline, CDR1 is SGHRS, CDR2 YFSETQ. CDR3 sequence: CASSTGTGGDAQYF. CDR3 sequence (DNA): TGCGCCAGCAGCACCGGGACAGGAGGGGATGCCCAGTACTTC.